A selection of T cell receptor beta chains follows, all from one sample in a study of technical replicates of blood from several donors. TCRdb's copy holds only in-frame clones and misses some; the assay was immunoSEQ multiplex PCR. Of about 74,000 clones listed, 95% are singletons. Sequencing input: T cells isolated from PBMCs. These receptor sequences come from a human donor in good health. Both conserved end residues are part of each CDR3. The D gene is left open where the match is weak. Rows may omit the clone size; those that give it use once, few, many or a size class.

>TRBV10-1|TRBJ2-2|.|TRBD2
CASSLGTSGPKNTGELFF
TGCGCCAGCAGTCTAGGGACTAGCGGGCCGAAGAACACCGGGGAGCTGTTTTTT
>TRBV19|TRBJ2-6|.|.
CASSNRQAGANVLTF
TGTGCCAGTAGTAATCGACAGGCTGGGGCCAACGTCCTGACTTTC
>TRBV18|TRBJ2-5|once|.
CASSPPSAQETQYF
TGTGCCAGCTCACCACCCAGCGCACAAGAGACCCAGTACTTC
>TRBV6-5|TRBJ1-2|.|TRBD1
CASSGPGQGARGYTF
TGTGCCAGCAGTGGGCCGGGACAGGGGGCGAGAGGCTACACCTTC
>TRBV5-6|TRBJ2-7|.|TRBD2
CASSSVAGGSSYEQYF
TGTGCCAGCAGCTCAGTAGCGGGTGGGAGCTCCTACGAGCAGTACTTC
>TRBV5-1|TRBJ2-5|.|.
CASSLDSGDGETQYF
TGCGCCAGCAGCTTGGATTCAGGGGACGGGGAGACCCAGTACTTC
>TRBV9|TRBJ1-1|.|.
CASSVRGDTEAFF
TGTGCCAGCAGCGTACGGGGGGATACTGAAGCTTTCTTT
>TRBV28|TRBJ2-3|once|TRBD2
CASTLTSGKVTDTQYF
TGTGCCAGCACCCTGACTAGCGGGAAAGTCACAGATACGCAGTATTTT
>TRBV2|TRBJ1-5|.|TRBD1
CASSQGQNDQPQHF
TGTGCCAGCAGTCAGGGACAGAATGATCAGCCCCAGCATTTT
>TRBV5-1|TRBJ1-4|.|TRBD1
CASTRGTGGKGGEKLFF
TGCGCCAGCACCCGCGGGACAGGGGGCAAGGGTGGTGAAAAACTGTTTTTT
>TRBV30|TRBJ1-2|medium-sized|.
CAWIGGVRYGYTF
TGTGCCTGGATCGGAGGGGTTCGATATGGCTACACCTTC
>TRBV4-1|TRBJ2-1|.|TRBD1
CASSSLPGQGGENEQFF
TGCGCCAGCAGCTCACTCCCGGGACAGGGGGGAGAAAATGAGCAGTTCTTC
>TRBV7-9|TRBJ2-7|.|.
CASSLWGLTETYEQYF
TGTGCCAGCAGCTTATGGGGTCTGACAGAGACGTACGAGCAGTACTTC
>TRBV2|TRBJ1-5|.|TRBD1
CASSESSGGFRPQHF
TGTGCCAGCAGTGAATCGTCAGGGGGGTTCCGGCCCCAGCATTTT
>TRBV6-1|TRBJ2-7|.|.
CASSAEGAAYEQYF
TGTGCCAGCAGCGCCGAGGGAGCAGCCTACGAGCAGTACTTC